This T cell receptor (beta chain) comes out of a study of identical twins. Study-wide results and caveats: Zero-insertion analyses might be partly confounded by invariant T cells like MAIT and iNKT. The abundant beta clonotypes from cord blood had fewer insertions, and memory repertoires had none of this. Monozygotic twin pairs showed more out-of-frame TCR alpha sharing than models estimated.

Many counts were recorded for this clonotype. Antigen: not known. TCRdb used MiXCR to reprocess the 5' RACE reads, holding one entry per CDR3 protein. Of hundreds of thousands of distinct CDR3 sequences in the sample, around 5.7% were seen once. The CDR3 is 13 residues long. With 2 bases clipped from V and 4 bases from J, the junction kept 0 bases outside the gene matches. Germline CDR1 and CDR2: SGHTA and FQGNSA. This sequence originates from a man aged 18 to 30 in good health. V is TRBV7-2 and J is TRBJ2-3; 7 bases map to TRBD1. Material for sequencing was naive T cells sorted from blood. CDR3 loop: CASSLQGADTQYF. CDR3 nucleotides: TGTGCCAGCAGCTTACAGGGGGCAGATACGCAGTATTTT. Full variable domain (remainder filled in from reference TRBV7-2 and TRBJ2-3): GAGVSQSPSNKVTEKGKDVELRCDPISGHTALYWYRQSLGQGLEFLIYFQGNSAPDKSGLPSDRFSAERTGGSVSTLTIQRTQQEDSAVYLCASSLQGADTQYFGPGTRLTVL.